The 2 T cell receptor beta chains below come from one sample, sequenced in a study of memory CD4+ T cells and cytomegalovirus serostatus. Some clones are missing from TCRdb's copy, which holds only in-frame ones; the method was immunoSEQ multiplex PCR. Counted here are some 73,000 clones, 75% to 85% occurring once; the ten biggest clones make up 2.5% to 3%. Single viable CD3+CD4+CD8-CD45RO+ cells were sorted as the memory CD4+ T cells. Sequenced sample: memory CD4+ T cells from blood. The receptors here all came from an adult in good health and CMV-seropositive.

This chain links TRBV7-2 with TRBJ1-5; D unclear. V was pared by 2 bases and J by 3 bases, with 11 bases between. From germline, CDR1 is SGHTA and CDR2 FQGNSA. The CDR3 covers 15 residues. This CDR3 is CASSLSAGNNQPQHF. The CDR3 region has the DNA TGTGCCAGCAGCTTATCTGCAGGAAACAATCAGCCCCAGCATTTT. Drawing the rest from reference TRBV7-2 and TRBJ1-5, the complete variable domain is GAGVSQSPSNKVTEKGKDVELRCDPISGHTALYWYRQSLGQGLEFLIYFQGNSAPDKSGLPSDRFSAERTGGSVSTLTIQRTQQEDSAVYLCASSLSAGNNQPQHFGDGTRLSIL.

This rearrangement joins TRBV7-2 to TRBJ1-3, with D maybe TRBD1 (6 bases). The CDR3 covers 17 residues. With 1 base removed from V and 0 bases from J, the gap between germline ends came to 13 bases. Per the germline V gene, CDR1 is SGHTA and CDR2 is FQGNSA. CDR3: CASSLGRVGASGNTIYF. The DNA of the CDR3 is TGTGCCAGCAGCTTAGGTCGGGTGGGGGCCTCTGGAAACACCATATATTTT.